A selection of T cell receptor beta chains follows, all from one sample in a study of CXCR3-negative and CXCR3-positive naive CD8 T cells. TCRdb re-called the 5' RACE reads and shows each CDR3 protein once, DNA omitted. This sample's clone table lists under 90,000 distinct CDR3 sequences. The source material was naive CXCR3+ CD8+ T cells from blood. Receptors were obtained from a human donor in good health. Some clones in this sample may be carry-over from other donors' samples. Each CDR3 is given with its conserved first and last residue. Fields, in order: J gene, V gene, CDR3 protein.

TRBJ2-5 TRBV12-3/TRBV12-4 CASSSPGTETQYF
TRBJ1-4 TRBV4-2 CASSLLYGGAANEKLFF
TRBJ2-5 TRBV29-1 CSVDAGTHIETQYF
TRBJ2-3 TRBV9 CASSVAPGRDTDTQYF
TRBJ2-1 TRBV24-1 CATSDLLGHNEQFF
TRBJ2-5 TRBV28 CASSSLAGERQTQYF
TRBJ1-5 TRBV28 CASSPGGPQHF
TRBJ1-5 TRBV4-1 CAGSTSTNQPQHF
TRBJ2-3 TRBV28 CASSWTGLSDTQYF
TRBJ2-2 TRBV20-1 CSAPVAENGELFF
TRBJ2-1 TRBV29-1 CSVGTASNEQFF
TRBJ2-7 TRBV14 CASSPSRDYEQYF
TRBJ1-2 TRBV7-6 CASSLGGADGYTF
TRBJ2-7 TRBV11-1 CASSLAQDGYEQYF
TRBJ2-1 TRBV7-6 CASRSQDNEQFF
TRBJ1-1 TRBV28 CASSLFGGQGSFTEAFF
TRBJ2-5 TRBV11-3 CASSGQENQETQYF
TRBJ2-6 TRBV7-6 CASSGSGGAASGANVLTF
TRBJ2-1 TRBV13 CASSLVGGQNNEQFF
TRBJ2-7 TRBV6-5 CASSYSGGMTVYEQYF
TRBJ2-7 TRBV15 CATSRKPKRDTSYEQYF
TRBJ1-1 TRBV14 CASRDRGATEAFF
TRBJ2-7 TRBV21-1 CASSTRIEPGQSSYEQYF
TRBJ1-5 TRBV28 CASSTLDRDGNQPQHF
TRBJ1-1 TRBV20-1 CSARDWVLADTEAFF
TRBJ2-1 TRBV20-1 CSARQDLNSYNEQFF
TRBJ2-7 TRBV20-1 CSAKHGTQSYEQYF